Listed below are T cell receptor beta chains from one sample, sequenced in a study of beta chain features in type 1 diabetes. Only in-frame clones appear in the TCRdb table, and some are missing; sequencing was by immunoSEQ multiplex PCR. The table shows about 340,000 clones, with around 7.6% occurring only once. The sequencing input was central memory CD4+ T cells from blood. The receptors originated from a woman aged 18-35 years in good health. CDR3s include the opening cysteine and the closing phenylalanine or tryptophan. The D gene is left open where the match is weak. A row's size may be missing; if present it is once, few, many or a size class.

few	TRBD1	TRBV7-2	TRBJ1-5	TGTGCCAGCAGCACTAGGACAGGGGGCTATTCCAATCAGCCCCAGCATTTT	CASSTRTGGYSNQPQHF
NA	NA	TRBV5-4	TRBJ2-2	TGTGCCAGCAGCCTGGCTCTAGGGGCGAACACCGGGGAGCTGTTTTTT	CASSLALGANTGELFF
NA	NA	TRBV11-3	TRBJ2-3	TGTGCCAGCAGCTTATCTAGCGCGGCAGATACGCAGTATTTT	CASSLSSAADTQYF
few	NA	TRBV7-3	TRBJ2-2	TGTGCCAGCAGAAACACCGGGGAGCTGTTTTTT	CASRNTGELFF
few	NA	TRBV10-3	TRBJ2-3	TGTGCCATCAGTGAGCTTGCAGATACGCAGTATTTT	CAISELADTQYF
few	NA	TRBV7-2	TRBJ2-3	TGTGCCAGCAGCTTCCGAGGTTCCGACAGGAGCACAGATACGCAGTATTTT	CASSFRGSDRSTDTQYF
few	TRBD2	TRBV5-1	TRBJ2-7	TGCGCCAGCAGCTTGGGGACTAGCGGGCCCTCCTACGAGCAGTACTTC	CASSLGTSGPSYEQYF
NA	NA	TRBV7-8	TRBJ2-1	TGTGCCAGCAGCTCAAGACTAGACGGTCTTGATGAGCAGTTCTTC	CASSSRLDGLDEQFF
few	NA	TRBV5-4	TRBJ2-3	TGTGCCAGCAGCCCCGGGATTCTCACAGATACGCAGTATTTT	CASSPGILTDTQYF
NA	NA	TRBV10-3	TRBJ2-3	TGTGCCATCAGTGAGTCCGGGAGTAGGCCCACAGATACGCAGTATTTT	CAISESGSRPTDTQYF
few	TRBD1	TRBV6-5	TRBJ2-7	TGTGCCAGCAGTCGACAGGGAGACTCCTACGAGCAGTACTTC	CASSRQGDSYEQYF
few	NA	TRBV20-1	TRBJ1-2	TGCACCCCGACAGCTGACTATGGCTACACCTTC	CTPTADYGYTF
few	NA	TRBV28	TRBJ1-1	TGTGCCAGCAGTCACCTTCCGGGGAGAGCTTTCTTT	CASSHLPGRAFF
NA	TRBD2	TRBV10-3	TRBJ2-1	TGTGCCATCAGACAGGAGGCGGGGGGAATGGTCAGTGAGCAGTTCTTC	CAIRQEAGGMVSEQFF
few	NA	TRBV7-9	TRBJ2-1	TGTGCCAGCAGGAATCTAGCGTTTGCCCACAATGAGCAGTTCTTC	CASRNLAFAHNEQFF
many	TRBD1	TRBV14	TRBJ2-7	TGTGCCAGCAGCCAAGATCTCCCGGGACAGGGGCCCTACGACGAGCAGTACTTC	CASSQDLPGQGPYDEQYF
many	TRBD2	TRBV7-8	TRBJ2-7	TGTGCCAGCAGCAGAACCCTTGGGAGGGGCTACGAGCAGTACTTC	CASSRTLGRGYEQYF
many	NA	TRBV7-3	TRBJ1-2	TGTGCCAGCAGCTTAGGTCCCGACTCATCCTATGGCTACACCTTC	CASSLGPDSSYGYTF
few	TRBD1	TRBV7-2	TRBJ2-7	TGTGCCAGCAGCAAGACAGGGAGTCTTTTAGTAGGGGAGCAGTACTTC	CASSKTGSLLVGEQYF
few	TRBD2	TRBV7-2	TRBJ2-4	TGTGCCAGCAGCTTAGCGCTAGCGGGAGGAAACATTCAGTACTTC	CASSLALAGGNIQYF
many	NA	TRBV6-1	TRBJ2-7	TGTGCCAGCAGGGCAGACAGTAGCTATAGTAACGAGCAGTACTTC	CASRADSSYSNEQYF
few	TRBD2	TRBV15	TRBJ2-2	TGTGCCACCAGCAGAGTTCTAGCGGGAGCCGGGGAGCTGTTTTTT	CATSRVLAGAGELFF
few	NA	TRBV6-6	TRBJ1-4	TGTGCCAGCAAGCGGTCGACTAATGAAAAACTGTTTTTT	CASKRSTNEKLFF
many	NA	TRBV5-1	TRBJ2-2	TGCGCCAGCAGCCCAGTGTTCGGGGAGCTGTTTTTT	CASSPVFGELFF
NA	NA	TRBV5-1	TRBJ2-2	TGCGCCAGCACCGGGACGCGCGGGGAGCTGTTTTTT	CASTGTRGELFF
few	TRBD2	TRBV2	TRBJ2-5	TGTGCCAGTCAGCGGGAGTCGGAGACCCAGTACTTC	CASQRESETQYF
NA	NA	TRBV4-3	TRBJ1-1	TGCGCCAGCAGCCAGGTGGGCACCCTGAACACTGAAGCTTTCTTT	CASSQVGTLNTEAFF
few	NA	TRBV2	TRBJ2-1	TGTGCCAGCAGTGCCCGCCAGAGGAATGGGTTCTTC	CASSARQRNGFF
few	TRBD1	TRBV6-6	TRBJ2-2	TGTGCCACCGCCGGGACAGGGGGCTACAACACCGGGGAGCTGTTTTTT	CATAGTGGYNTGELFF
NA	TRBD2	TRBV2	TRBJ2-3	TGTGCCAGCAGTGTCCGGACTAGCGGGTCGGATACGCAGTATTTT	CASSVRTSGSDTQYF
few	NA	TRBV29-1	TRBJ2-5	TGCAGCGTTGGCCAGGGCCTCGGGGAGACCCAGTACTTC	CSVGQGLGETQYF